This is a list of T cell receptor beta chains from one sample in a study of T cell responses to AZD1222 COVID-19 vaccine. Libraries were prepared by immunoSEQ multiplex PCR; TCRdb keeps only in-frame clonotypes and omits some of them. The sample records approximately 150,000 clones, about 93% being singletons. This specimen was peripheral blood, taken on day 0 of AZD1222 vaccination. The origin of the receptors is an adult in good health. Each CDR3 is given with its conserved first and last residue.

j_call,v_call,cdr3_aa
TRBJ2-5,TRBV6-1,CASSESPGGQETQYF
TRBJ1-1,TRBV19,CASSNYGGGNTEAFF
TRBJ2-7,TRBV29-1,CSVGFGGTYEQYF
TRBJ2-7,TRBV30,CAWINRDEQYF
TRBJ2-1,TRBV19,CASSDPAGTSGRVGNEQFF
TRBJ1-1,TRBV2,CASSPTVNTEAFF
TRBJ1-1,TRBV12-3/TRBV12-4,CASTITGVAEAFF
TRBJ1-1,TRBV7-8,CASSLVGPGAVTEAFF
TRBJ2-5,TRBV13,CASSLGLALQETQYF
TRBJ2-1,TRBV20-1,CSASSEASGRSNEQFF
TRBJ1-6,TRBV28,CASSSGNNSPLHF
TRBJ1-5,TRBV2,CASSESGKGGQPQHF
TRBJ2-7,TRBV18,CASSPGGRGYEQYF
TRBJ2-7,TRBV7-9,CASSPTSSGSSYEQYF
TRBJ1-1,TRBV18,CASSPGMNTEAFF
TRBJ1-2,TRBV3-1/TRBV3-2,CASSQRGAWNYGYTF
TRBJ2-7,TRBV29-1,CSVCVGYEQYF
TRBJ1-2,TRBV7-2,CASSLDGEIYGYTF
TRBJ2-7,TRBV6-4,CASSDSKCCGSSEQYF
TRBJ1-2,TRBV11-2,CASSSDREGYGYTF
TRBJ2-1,TRBV2,CARGKAAGNEQFF
TRBJ1-3,TRBV28,CASSLVRPGNTIYF